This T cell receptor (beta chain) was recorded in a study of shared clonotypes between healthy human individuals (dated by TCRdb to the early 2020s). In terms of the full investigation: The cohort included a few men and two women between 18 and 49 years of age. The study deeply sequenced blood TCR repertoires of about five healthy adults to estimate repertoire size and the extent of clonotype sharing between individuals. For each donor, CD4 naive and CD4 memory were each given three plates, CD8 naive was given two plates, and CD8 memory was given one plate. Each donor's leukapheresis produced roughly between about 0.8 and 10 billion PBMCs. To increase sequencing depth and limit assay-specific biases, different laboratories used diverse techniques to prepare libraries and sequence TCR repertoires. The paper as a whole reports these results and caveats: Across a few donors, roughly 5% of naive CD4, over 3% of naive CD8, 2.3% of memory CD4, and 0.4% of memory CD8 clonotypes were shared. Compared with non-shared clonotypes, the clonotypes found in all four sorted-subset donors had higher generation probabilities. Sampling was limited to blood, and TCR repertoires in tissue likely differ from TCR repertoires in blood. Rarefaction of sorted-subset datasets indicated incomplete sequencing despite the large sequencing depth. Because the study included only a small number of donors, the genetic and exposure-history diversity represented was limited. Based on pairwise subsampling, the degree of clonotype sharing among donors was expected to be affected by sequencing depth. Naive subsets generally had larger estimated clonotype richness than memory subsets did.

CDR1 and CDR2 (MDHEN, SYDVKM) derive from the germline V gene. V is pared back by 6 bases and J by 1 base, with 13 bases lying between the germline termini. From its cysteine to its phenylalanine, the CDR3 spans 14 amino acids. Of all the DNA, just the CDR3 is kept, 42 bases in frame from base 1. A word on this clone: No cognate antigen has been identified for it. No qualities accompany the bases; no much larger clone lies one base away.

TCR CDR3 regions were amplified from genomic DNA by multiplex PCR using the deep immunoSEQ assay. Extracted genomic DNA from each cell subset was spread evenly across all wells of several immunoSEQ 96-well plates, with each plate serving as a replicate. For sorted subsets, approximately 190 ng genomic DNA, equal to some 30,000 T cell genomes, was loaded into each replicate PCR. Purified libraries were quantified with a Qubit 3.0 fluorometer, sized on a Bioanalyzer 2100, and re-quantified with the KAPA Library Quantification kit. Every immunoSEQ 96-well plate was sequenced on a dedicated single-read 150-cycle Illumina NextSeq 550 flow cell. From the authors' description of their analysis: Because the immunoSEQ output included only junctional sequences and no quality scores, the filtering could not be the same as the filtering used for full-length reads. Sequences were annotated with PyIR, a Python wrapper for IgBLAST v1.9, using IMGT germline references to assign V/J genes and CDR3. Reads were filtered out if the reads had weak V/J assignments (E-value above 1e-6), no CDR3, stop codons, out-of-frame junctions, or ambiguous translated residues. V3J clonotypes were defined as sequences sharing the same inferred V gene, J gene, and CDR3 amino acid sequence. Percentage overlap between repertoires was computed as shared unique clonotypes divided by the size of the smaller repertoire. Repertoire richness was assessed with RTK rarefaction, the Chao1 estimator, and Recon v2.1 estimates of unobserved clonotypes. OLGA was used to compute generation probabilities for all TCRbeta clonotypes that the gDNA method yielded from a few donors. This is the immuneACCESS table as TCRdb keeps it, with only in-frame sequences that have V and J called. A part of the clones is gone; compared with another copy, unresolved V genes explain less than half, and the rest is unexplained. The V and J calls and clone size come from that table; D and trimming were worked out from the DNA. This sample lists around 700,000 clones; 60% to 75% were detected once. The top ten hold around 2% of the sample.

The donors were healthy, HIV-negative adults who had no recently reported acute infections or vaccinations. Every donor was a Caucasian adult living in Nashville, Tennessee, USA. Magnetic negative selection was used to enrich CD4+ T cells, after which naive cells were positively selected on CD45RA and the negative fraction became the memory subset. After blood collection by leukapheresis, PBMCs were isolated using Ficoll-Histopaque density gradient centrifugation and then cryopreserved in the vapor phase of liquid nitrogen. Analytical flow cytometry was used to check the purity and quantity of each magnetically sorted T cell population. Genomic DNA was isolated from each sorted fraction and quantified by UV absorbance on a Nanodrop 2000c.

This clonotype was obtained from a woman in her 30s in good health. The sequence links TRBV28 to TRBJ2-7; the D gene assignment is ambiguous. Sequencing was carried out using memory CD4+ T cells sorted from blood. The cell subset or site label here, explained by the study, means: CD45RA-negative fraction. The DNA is TGTGCCAGCAGCCGACTGGGCGGTTCCTACGAGCAGTACTTC. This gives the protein CASSRLGGSYEQYF.